A selection of T cell receptor beta chains follows, all from one sample in a study of CD8 T cells in ankylosing spondylitis. MiXCR was run by TCRdb on the 5' RACE reads, yielding one entry per CDR3 protein. The sample shows 200,000 to 250,000 distinct CDR3 sequences, about 10% of them seen only once. The sequencing sample was made of blood, either unsorted or a sorted T cell fraction (not recorded which). The receptors stem from a male donor with ankylosing spondylitis or in good health (not recorded which). Each CDR3 is given with its conserved first and last residue. The D gene is left open where the match is weak. Size tells how often a clone was seen (once, few, many) or the class of an expanded clone, and some rows leave it out.

j_gene: TRBJ1-5
v_gene: TRBV12-3/TRBV12-4
abundance: many
d_gene: TRBD1
CDR3nt: TGTGCCAGCAGTTTATCGGACAGGGGCCTCAATCAGCCCCAGCATTTT
CDR3aa: CASSLSDRGLNQPQHF

j_gene: TRBJ2-5
v_gene: TRBV15
abundance: many
d_gene: TRBD2
CDR3nt: TGTGCCACCAGCAGATGGACTAGCGACCCGTACCAAGAGACCCAGTACTTC
CDR3aa: CATSRWTSDPYQETQYF

j_gene: TRBJ2-6
v_gene: TRBV3-1
abundance: few
d_gene: NA
CDR3nt: TGTGCCAGCAGAGAGGGGCTGGCTCCTGGGGCCAACGTCCTGACTTTC
CDR3aa: CASREGLAPGANVLTF

j_gene: TRBJ2-7
v_gene: TRBV11-1
abundance: few
d_gene: TRBD2
CDR3nt: TGTGCCAGCAGCTTAGAAGCGGGAGAGGTCTACGAGCAGTACTTC
CDR3aa: CASSLEAGEVYEQYF

j_gene: TRBJ2-4
v_gene: TRBV29-1
abundance: many
d_gene: TRBD2
CDR3nt: TGCAGCGTTGCGACTAGCGGGGGGAGAAACATTCAGTACTTC
CDR3aa: CSVATSGGRNIQYF

j_gene: TRBJ2-5
v_gene: TRBV24-1
abundance: many
d_gene: NA
CDR3nt: TGTGCCTCCCAGGGGGCGGGAGTGGAAGAGACCCAGTACTTC
CDR3aa: CASQGAGVEETQYF

j_gene: TRBJ2-7
v_gene: TRBV7-8
abundance: many
d_gene: TRBD1
CDR3nt: TGTGCCAGCAGCTGGTCTACAGGGGGCTACGAGCAGTACTTC
CDR3aa: CASSWSTGGYEQYF

j_gene: TRBJ2-3
v_gene: TRBV5-1
abundance: many
d_gene: NA
CDR3nt: TGCGCCAGCAGCTTGGGGGACGGAGGCCAAGATACGCAGTATTTT
CDR3aa: CASSLGDGGQDTQYF

j_gene: TRBJ2-1
v_gene: TRBV7-2
abundance: many
d_gene: NA
CDR3nt: TGTGCCAGCAGCTTTATAGGCCGGGACTCGGAGCAGTTCTTC
CDR3aa: CASSFIGRDSEQFF

j_gene: TRBJ2-3
v_gene: TRBV24-1
abundance: many
d_gene: NA
CDR3nt: TGTGCCACCAGTGATTCTGACACAGATACGCAGTATTTT
CDR3aa: CATSDSDTDTQYF

j_gene: TRBJ2-1
v_gene: TRBV5-1
abundance: many
d_gene: NA
CDR3nt: TGCGCCAGCAGCTTGTCTCAGCAGAATGAGCAGTTCTTC
CDR3aa: CASSLSQQNEQFF

j_gene: TRBJ2-4
v_gene: TRBV5-6
abundance: NA
d_gene: NA
CDR3nt: TGTGCCAGCAGCTTGGCACTAGCCAAAAACATTCAGTACTTC
CDR3aa: CASSLALAKNIQYF

j_gene: TRBJ2-7
v_gene: TRBV27
abundance: NA
d_gene: NA
CDR3nt: TGTGCCAGCAGTCCTCTCGGGACGACCTACGAGCAGTACTTC
CDR3aa: CASSPLGTTYEQYF

j_gene: TRBJ2-1
v_gene: TRBV20-1
abundance: many
d_gene: NA
CDR3nt: TGCAGTGCTTCCAAATTTGGCGGCCAGTACAATGAGCAGTTCTTC
CDR3aa: CSASKFGGQYNEQFF

j_gene: TRBJ2-2
v_gene: TRBV5-5
abundance: many
d_gene: NA
CDR3nt: TGTGCCAGCAGTCCGGGATGGGACCCAAACACCGGGGAGCTGTTTTTT
CDR3aa: CASSPGWDPNTGELFF

j_gene: TRBJ2-7
v_gene: TRBV20-1
abundance: many
d_gene: TRBD2
CDR3nt: TGCAGTGCTAGAGATCATGGGACTAGCGGGGCGACCTACGAGCAGTACTTC
CDR3aa: CSARDHGTSGATYEQYF

j_gene: TRBJ1-2
v_gene: TRBV29-1
abundance: NA
d_gene: NA
CDR3nt: TGCAGCGCCGCCTCCTCCGGGGGCTACACCTTC
CDR3aa: CSAASSGGYTF

j_gene: TRBJ1-2
v_gene: TRBV20-1
abundance: many
d_gene: TRBD1
CDR3nt: TGCAGTGCTAGGGGCACCGGGACAGACTATGGCTACACCTTC
CDR3aa: CSARGTGTDYGYTF

j_gene: TRBJ2-3
v_gene: TRBV20-1
abundance: many
d_gene: TRBD1
CDR3nt: TGCAGTGCTAGGGAAGCTCCGGGACAGGGATCAGATACGCAGTATTTT
CDR3aa: CSAREAPGQGSDTQYF

j_gene: TRBJ2-6
v_gene: TRBV9
abundance: many
d_gene: NA
CDR3nt: TGTGCCAGCAGCCCCGACACTGGGGCCAACGTCCTGACTTTC
CDR3aa: CASSPDTGANVLTF

j_gene: TRBJ2-7
v_gene: TRBV20-1
abundance: many
d_gene: NA
CDR3nt: TGCAGTGCTAGAGTGGCAGCCCGGCTATGGGAGCAGTACTTC
CDR3aa: CSARVAARLWEQYF

j_gene: TRBJ1-5
v_gene: TRBV3-1
abundance: few
d_gene: NA
CDR3nt: TGTGCCAGCGGGGCAGCCCAGGGCAATCAGCCCCAGCATTTT
CDR3aa: CASGAAQGNQPQHF

j_gene: TRBJ1-2
v_gene: TRBV12-3/TRBV12-4
abundance: NA
d_gene: NA
CDR3nt: TGTGCCAGCAGTTTCCGGGGTTGGCAGGGACTCCGGCTCGACATTAACTATGGCTACACCTTC
CDR3aa: CASSFRGWQGLRLDINYGYTF

j_gene: TRBJ2-7
v_gene: TRBV3-1
abundance: few
d_gene: TRBD2
CDR3nt: TGTGCCAGCAGCGGAACGACTAGCGGGGTACGGGAGCAGTACTTC
CDR3aa: CASSGTTSGVREQYF

j_gene: TRBJ2-4
v_gene: TRBV20-1
abundance: many
d_gene: NA
CDR3nt: TGCAGTGCTAGATCCACGGCGGCCAAAAACATTCAGTACTTC
CDR3aa: CSARSTAAKNIQYF

j_gene: TRBJ1-4
v_gene: TRBV5-8
abundance: NA
d_gene: NA
CDR3nt: TGTGCCAGCAGCAAAAAGGGGTCCCGGTTTAATGAAAAACTGTTTTTT
CDR3aa: CASSKKGSRFNEKLFF

j_gene: TRBJ2-3
v_gene: TRBV3-1
abundance: many
d_gene: NA
CDR3nt: TGTGCCAGCAGCACCCTAGCGTTAGGCACAGATACGCAGTATTTT
CDR3aa: CASSTLALGTDTQYF

j_gene: TRBJ2-1
v_gene: TRBV7-2
abundance: NA
d_gene: TRBD2
CDR3nt: TGTGCCAGCAGCTTAGCTCCTAGCGGACTAGCGGTTATGTATGAGCAGTTCTTC
CDR3aa: CASSLAPSGLAVMYEQFF

j_gene: TRBJ1-5
v_gene: TRBV12-3/TRBV12-4
abundance: many
d_gene: TRBD1
CDR3nt: TGTGCCAGCAGTCGACGGACAGGGTATAGCAATCAGCCCCAGCATTTT
CDR3aa: CASSRRTGYSNQPQHF

j_gene: TRBJ2-4
v_gene: TRBV5-5
abundance: many
d_gene: NA
CDR3nt: TGTGCCAGCAGCACGAACTCAGGGCTAGCCAAAAACATTCAGTACTTC
CDR3aa: CASSTNSGLAKNIQYF

j_gene: TRBJ2-7
v_gene: TRBV20-1
abundance: many
d_gene: NA
CDR3nt: TGCAGTGCTATCGCGGCGTACCCCGAGCAGTACTTC
CDR3aa: CSAIAAYPEQYF

j_gene: TRBJ2-1
v_gene: TRBV5-1
abundance: many
d_gene: TRBD2
CDR3nt: TGCGCCAGCAGCCTTCCATTCGGAGCGGGAGTTTTTAATGAGCAGTTCTTC
CDR3aa: CASSLPFGAGVFNEQFF

j_gene: TRBJ2-1
v_gene: TRBV5-1
abundance: many
d_gene: TRBD2
CDR3nt: TGCGCCAGCAGCTTGACCAGCGGGGGGCCTACGTGGGATGAGCAGTTCTTC
CDR3aa: CASSLTSGGPTWDEQFF

j_gene: TRBJ1-2
v_gene: TRBV29-1
abundance: few
d_gene: TRBD1
CDR3nt: TGCAGCGTCTCCACAGGGGTTAGCTATGGCTACACCTTC
CDR3aa: CSVSTGVSYGYTF

j_gene: TRBJ1-2
v_gene: TRBV6-5
abundance: few
d_gene: NA
CDR3nt: TGTGCCAGCGGGGGGGAACGGGACGGCTACACCTTC
CDR3aa: CASGGERDGYTF

j_gene: TRBJ2-7
v_gene: TRBV12-3/TRBV12-4
abundance: NA
d_gene: NA
CDR3nt: TGTGCCAGCAGTTTAAAAGCGATGGTCTGGACGAGCTCCTACGAGCAGTACTTC
CDR3aa: CASSLKAMVWTSSYEQYF

j_gene: TRBJ2-1
v_gene: TRBV6-1
abundance: NA
d_gene: NA
CDR3nt: TGTGCCAGCAGTCGCGAGCAGTTCTTC
CDR3aa: CASSREQFF

j_gene: TRBJ2-3
v_gene: TRBV29-1
abundance: many
d_gene: NA
CDR3nt: TGCAGTGCAAGACAGGACAGCACAGATACGCAGTATTTT
CDR3aa: CSARQDSTDTQYF

j_gene: TRBJ2-6
v_gene: TRBV6-1
abundance: many
d_gene: NA
CDR3nt: TGTGCCAGCAGCAGCGGCCTCTCTGGGGCCAACGTCCTGACTTTC
CDR3aa: CASSSGLSGANVLTF

j_gene: TRBJ2-3
v_gene: TRBV7-2
abundance: NA
d_gene: NA
CDR3nt: TGTGCCAGCAGTCTCCAGGGTGGTGGGCCCGATACGCAGTATTTT
CDR3aa: CASSLQGGGPDTQYF

j_gene: TRBJ2-7
v_gene: TRBV4-1
abundance: once
d_gene: NA
CDR3nt: TGCGCCAGCAGCCAAGATTTGAGAGAAACCTTCTACGAGCAGTACTTC
CDR3aa: CASSQDLRETFYEQYF

j_gene: TRBJ1-1
v_gene: TRBV10-3
abundance: many
d_gene: NA
CDR3nt: TGTGCCATCCCCAGGGGCTCTGAAGCTTTCTTT
CDR3aa: CAIPRGSEAFF

j_gene: TRBJ1-5
v_gene: TRBV9
abundance: NA
d_gene: TRBD1
CDR3nt: TGTGCCAGCAGTCGGACAGGCGTTAGCAATCAGCCCCAGCATTTT
CDR3aa: CASSRTGVSNQPQHF

j_gene: TRBJ2-3
v_gene: TRBV5-1
abundance: many
d_gene: TRBD2
CDR3nt: TGCGCCAGCAGCTTATACCCAGGACTAGCGGGGGCAGATACGCAGTATTTT
CDR3aa: CASSLYPGLAGADTQYF

j_gene: TRBJ2-1
v_gene: TRBV7-8
abundance: many
d_gene: NA
CDR3nt: TGTGCCAGCAGCTTAGGCAGGGCCCCCTCCTACAATGAGCAGTTCTTC
CDR3aa: CASSLGRAPSYNEQFF

j_gene: TRBJ2-5
v_gene: TRBV20-1
abundance: many
d_gene: NA
CDR3nt: TGCAGTGCTAGAGTCCGGACAAGAGTGGCCCAGTACTTC
CDR3aa: CSARVRTRVAQYF

j_gene: TRBJ1-1
v_gene: TRBV5-1
abundance: many
d_gene: NA
CDR3nt: TGCGCCAGCAGCTTACAGAGTCTGAACACTGAAGCTTTCTTT
CDR3aa: CASSLQSLNTEAFF